Given below is one T cell receptor (beta chain) in context. The antigen is not known. The data are from a study of CD8 T cells in ankylosing spondylitis. The CDR3 sequence is 14 residues long. With 4 bases clipped from V and 10 bases from J, the junction kept 7 bases outside the gene matches. Study conclusions and caveats: Clones that were linked to disease were CD8+ and were relatively rare in peripheral blood. Significant enrichment of disease-linked clones was reportedly seen in matched ankylosing spondylitis synovial fluid.

Library preparation for TCR beta used quantitative 5'-RACE with molecular barcodes. TCRdb reanalysed the 5' RACE reads using MiXCR and keeps one entry per CDR3 protein. In the table there are about 200,000 distinct CDR3 sequences, roughly 12% of which are singletons. The sequenced sample was blood, either unsorted or a sorted T cell fraction (not recorded which). This chain joins TRBV12-3 or TRBV12-4 and TRBJ2-1; TRBD2 matches 10 bases. This receptor was taken from a male donor with ankylosing spondylitis or in good health (not recorded which). In DNA, the CDR3 is TGTGCCAGCAGTTCCAGCGGGAGGGTAGGGGAGCAGTTCTTC. It is translated as CASSSSGRVGEQFF.